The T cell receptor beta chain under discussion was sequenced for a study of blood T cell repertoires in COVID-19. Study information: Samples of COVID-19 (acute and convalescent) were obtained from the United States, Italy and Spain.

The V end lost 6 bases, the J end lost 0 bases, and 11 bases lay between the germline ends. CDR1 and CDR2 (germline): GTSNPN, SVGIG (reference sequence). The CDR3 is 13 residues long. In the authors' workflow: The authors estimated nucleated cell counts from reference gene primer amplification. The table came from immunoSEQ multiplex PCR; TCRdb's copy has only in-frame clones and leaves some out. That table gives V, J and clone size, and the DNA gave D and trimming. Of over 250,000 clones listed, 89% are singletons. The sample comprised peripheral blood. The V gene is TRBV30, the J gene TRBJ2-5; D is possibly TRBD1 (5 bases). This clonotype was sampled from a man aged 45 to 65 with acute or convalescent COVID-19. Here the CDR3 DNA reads TGTGCCTGTCTGAACAGGAACCAAGAGACCCAGTACTTC. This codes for CACLNRNQETQYF.